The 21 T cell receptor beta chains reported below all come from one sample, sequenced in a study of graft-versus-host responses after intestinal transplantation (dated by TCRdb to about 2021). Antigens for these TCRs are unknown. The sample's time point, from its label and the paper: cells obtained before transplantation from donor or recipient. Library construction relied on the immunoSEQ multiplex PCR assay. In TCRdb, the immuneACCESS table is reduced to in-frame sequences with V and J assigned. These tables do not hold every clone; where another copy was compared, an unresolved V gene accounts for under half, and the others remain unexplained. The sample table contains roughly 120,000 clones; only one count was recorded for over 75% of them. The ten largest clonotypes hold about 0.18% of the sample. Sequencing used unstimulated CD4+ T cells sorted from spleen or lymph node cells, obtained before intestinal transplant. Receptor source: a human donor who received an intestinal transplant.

The CDR3 DNA sequence: TGTGCCAGCAGCCCAAGGAGCGAGGGCCTCTACGAGCAGTACTTC. It encodes CASSPRSEGLYEQYF. The chain couples TRBV9 to TRBJ2-7, with a tentative D call TRBD2 (5 bases). The germline gives CDR1 SGDLS, CDR2 YYNGEE. V was shortened by 4 bases and J by 3 bases, with 17 bases between the two germline ends. This CDR3 region has 15 residues. The variable domain in full, with the rest retrieved from reference TRBV9 and TRBJ2-7, is DSGVTQTPKHLITATGQRVTLRCSPRSGDLSVYWYQQSLDQGLQFLIQYYNGEERAKGNILERFSAQQFPDLHSELNLSSLELGDSALYFCASSPRSEGLYEQYFGPGTRLTVT.

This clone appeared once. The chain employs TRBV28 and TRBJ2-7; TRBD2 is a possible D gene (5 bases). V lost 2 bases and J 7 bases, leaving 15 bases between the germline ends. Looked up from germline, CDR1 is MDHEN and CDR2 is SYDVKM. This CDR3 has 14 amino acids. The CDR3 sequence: CASSLRVQRGEQYF. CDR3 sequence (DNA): TGTGCCAGCAGTTTAAGGGTCCAACGAGGGGAGCAGTACTTC.

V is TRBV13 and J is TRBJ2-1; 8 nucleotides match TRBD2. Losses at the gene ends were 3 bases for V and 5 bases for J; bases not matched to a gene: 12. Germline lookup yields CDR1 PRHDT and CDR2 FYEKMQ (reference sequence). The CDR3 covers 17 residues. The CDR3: CASSFQPGTRGHNEQFF. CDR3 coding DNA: TGTGCCAGCAGCTTCCAACCCGGGACTAGAGGGCACAATGAGCAGTTCTTC.

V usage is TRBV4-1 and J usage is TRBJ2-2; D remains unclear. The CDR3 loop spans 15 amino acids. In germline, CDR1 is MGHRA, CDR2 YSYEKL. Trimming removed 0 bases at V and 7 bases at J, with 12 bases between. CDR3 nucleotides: TGCGCCAGCAGCCAAGATTATTGGGCGATCGGGGAGCTGTTTTTT. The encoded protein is CASSQDYWAIGELFF.

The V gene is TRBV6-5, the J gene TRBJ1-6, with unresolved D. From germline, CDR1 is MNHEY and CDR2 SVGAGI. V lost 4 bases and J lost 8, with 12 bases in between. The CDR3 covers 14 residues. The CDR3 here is CASSSRQVDSPLHF. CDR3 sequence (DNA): TGTGCCAGCAGTTCGAGACAAGTGGATTCACCCCTCCACTTT.

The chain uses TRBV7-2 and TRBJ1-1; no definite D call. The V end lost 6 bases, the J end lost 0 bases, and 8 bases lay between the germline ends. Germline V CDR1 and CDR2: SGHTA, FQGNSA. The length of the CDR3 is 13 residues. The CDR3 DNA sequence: TGTGCCAGCAGTTCACAGATGAACACTGAAGCTTTCTTT. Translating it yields CASSSQMNTEAFF.

The CDR3 DNA sequence: TGTGCCAGCAGTGAAGCGCTCTCAGGGGTAGGGGGCAATCAGCCCCAGCATTTT. This codes for CASSEALSGVGGNQPQHF. The V and J genes are TRBV2 and TRBJ1-5; D is possibly TRBD1 (6 bases). Germline lookup yields CDR1 SNHLY and CDR2 FYNNEI. Trimming removed 0 bases from V and 2 bases from J, with 17 bases in between. CDR3 size: 18 residues.

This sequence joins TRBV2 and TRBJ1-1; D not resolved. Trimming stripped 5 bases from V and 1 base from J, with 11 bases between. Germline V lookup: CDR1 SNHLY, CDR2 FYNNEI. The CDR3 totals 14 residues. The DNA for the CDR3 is TGTGCCAGCAGTACGGGAGGTGGGAACACTGAAGCTTTCTTT. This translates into CASSTGGGNTEAFF.

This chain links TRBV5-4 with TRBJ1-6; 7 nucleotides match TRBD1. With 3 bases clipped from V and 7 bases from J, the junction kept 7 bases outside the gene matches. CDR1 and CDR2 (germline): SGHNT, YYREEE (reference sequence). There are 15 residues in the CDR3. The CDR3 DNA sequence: TGTGCCAGCAGCTCGCTCAAGGGGGCCAATTCACCCCTCCACTTT. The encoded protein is CASSSLKGANSPLHF.

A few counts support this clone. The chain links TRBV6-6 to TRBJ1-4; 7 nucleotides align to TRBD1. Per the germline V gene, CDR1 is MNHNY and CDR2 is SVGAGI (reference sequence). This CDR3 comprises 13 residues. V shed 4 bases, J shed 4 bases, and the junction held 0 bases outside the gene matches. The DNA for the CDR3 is TGTGCCAGCAGTTCAGGGGGTAATGAAAAACTGTTTTTT. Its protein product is CASSSGGNEKLFF.

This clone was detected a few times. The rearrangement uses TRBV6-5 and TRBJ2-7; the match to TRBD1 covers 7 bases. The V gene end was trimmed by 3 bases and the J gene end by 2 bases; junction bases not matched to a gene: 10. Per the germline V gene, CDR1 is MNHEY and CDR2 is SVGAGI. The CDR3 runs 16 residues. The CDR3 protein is CASSYSATGQTYEQYF. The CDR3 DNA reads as TGTGCCAGCAGTTATTCGGCAACGGGACAGACCTACGAGCAGTACTTC.

CDR3 amino acids: CASSLAMARYGYTF. The CDR3 bases are TGTGCCAGCAGCTTAGCGATGGCAAGATATGGCTACACCTTC. The rearrangement joins TRBV7-9 to TRBJ1-2, with D unclear. The germline V gene encodes CDR1 SEHNR and CDR2 FQNEAQ (reference sequence). The V gene lost 0 bases and the J gene lost 5 bases, with 10 bases spanning the gap. The CDR3 spans 14 residues.

CDR3 protein: CAISESRALYEQYF. In DNA, the CDR3 is TGTGCCATCAGTGAGTCGCGTGCCCTCTACGAGCAGTACTTC. The chain is built from TRBV10-3 and TRBJ2-7; no firm D call. This CDR3 has 14 amino acids. Germline assignment: CDR1 ENHRY and CDR2 SYGVKD. V shed 0 bases and J shed 3 bases, with 9 bases lying between them.

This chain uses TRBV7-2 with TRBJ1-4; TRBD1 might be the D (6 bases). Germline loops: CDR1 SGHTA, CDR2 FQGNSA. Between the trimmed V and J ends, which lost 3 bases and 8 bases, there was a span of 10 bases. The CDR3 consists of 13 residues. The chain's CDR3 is CASSFLGGEKLFF. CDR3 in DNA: TGTGCCAGCAGCTTTCTAGGGGGAGAAAAACTGTTTTTT.

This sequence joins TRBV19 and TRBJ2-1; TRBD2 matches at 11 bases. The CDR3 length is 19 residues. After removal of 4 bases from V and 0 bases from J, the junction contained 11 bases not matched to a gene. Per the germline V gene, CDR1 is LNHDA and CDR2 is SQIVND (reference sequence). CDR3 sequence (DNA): TGTGCCAGTAGTACCTATTTAGCGGGAGGGTGGAGCTCCTACAATGAGCAGTTCTTC. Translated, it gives CASSTYLAGGWSSYNEQFF.

The CDR3 coding sequence is TGTGCCAGCAGTGGAATCAGGAAGAACACTGAAGCTTTCTTT. Its protein product is CASSGIRKNTEAFF. This chain links TRBV2 with TRBJ1-1; no clear D. V was pared by 4 bases and J by 1 base, with 10 bases between. Germline V CDR1 and CDR2: SNHLY, FYNNEI. This CDR3 has 14 amino acids.

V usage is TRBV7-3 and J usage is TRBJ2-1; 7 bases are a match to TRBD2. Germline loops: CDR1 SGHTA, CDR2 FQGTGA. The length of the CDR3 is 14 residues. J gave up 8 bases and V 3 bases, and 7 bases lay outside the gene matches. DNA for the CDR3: TGTGCCAGCAGCTTCGGACTAGGCGGGTATGAGCAGTTCTTC. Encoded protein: CASSFGLGGYEQFF.

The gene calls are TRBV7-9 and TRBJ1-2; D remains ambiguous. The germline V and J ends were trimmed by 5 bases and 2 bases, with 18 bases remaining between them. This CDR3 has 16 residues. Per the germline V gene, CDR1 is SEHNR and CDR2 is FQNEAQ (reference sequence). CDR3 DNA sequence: TGTGCCAGCAGCACAACGTTGGATGGAGTGAACTATGGCTACACCTTC. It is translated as CASSTTLDGVNYGYTF. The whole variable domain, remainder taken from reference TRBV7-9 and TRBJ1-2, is DTGVSQNPRHKITKRGQNVTFRCDPISEHNRLYWYRQTLGQGPEFLTYFQNEAQLEKSRLLSDRFSAERPKGSFSTLEIQRTEQGDSAMYLCASSTTLDGVNYGYTFGSGTRLTVV.

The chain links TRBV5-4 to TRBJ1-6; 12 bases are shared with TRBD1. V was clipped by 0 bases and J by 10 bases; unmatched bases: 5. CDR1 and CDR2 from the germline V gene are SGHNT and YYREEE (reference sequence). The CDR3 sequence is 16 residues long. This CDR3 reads CASSLGGTGGVSPLHF. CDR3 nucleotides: TGTGCCAGCAGCTTGGGGGGGACAGGGGGCGTCTCACCCCTCCACTTT. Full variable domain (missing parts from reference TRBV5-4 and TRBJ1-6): ETGVTQSPTHLIKTRGQQVTLRCSSQSGHNTVSWYQQALGQGPQFIFQYYREEENGRGNFPPRFSGLQFPNYSSELNVNALELDDSALYLCASSLGGTGGVSPLHFGNGTRLTVT.

In nucleotides, the CDR3 is TGTGCCAGCAGCCAATTTCAGGGCGTCTATGGCTACACCTTC. As protein: CASSQFQGVYGYTF. The chain has TRBV16 and TRBJ1-2; tentatively, D is TRBD1 (5 bases). CDR3 size: 14 residues. Looked up from germline, CDR1 is KGHSY and CDR2 is FQNENV. V dropped 1 base and J dropped 4 bases, with 10 bases sitting between them.

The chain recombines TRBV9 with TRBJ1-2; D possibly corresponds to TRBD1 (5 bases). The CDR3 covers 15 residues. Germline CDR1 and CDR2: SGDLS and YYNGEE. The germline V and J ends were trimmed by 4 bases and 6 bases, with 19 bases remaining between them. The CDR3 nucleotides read TGTGCCAGCAGCCCCGGGACGGGGGGGTTCGATGGCTACACCTTC. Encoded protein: CASSPGTGGFDGYTF.